These 7 T cell receptor beta chains share one sample of origin, sequenced in a study of blood T cell repertoires in COVID-19. Sequencing used immunoSEQ multiplex PCR; TCRdb keeps in-frame clones, though not all of them. This table holds about 80,000 clones, around 83% found once. Material for sequencing was peripheral blood. The receptor set was obtained from a man aged 80 or over with active or convalescent COVID-19.

The gene calls are TRBV4-3 and TRBJ1-5; TRBD1 matches 8 bases. This CDR3 contains 17 residues. From germline, CDR1 is LGHNA and CDR2 YSLEER. V trimming: 0 bases; J trimming: 4 bases; junction bases outside the gene matches: 8. The CDR3 loop reads CASSQETWRQGNQPQHF. CDR3 DNA sequence: TGCGCCAGCAGCCAAGAAACCTGGAGACAGGGGAATCAGCCCCAGCATTTT.

The rearrangement uses TRBV4-3 and TRBJ1-4, with 7 bases fitting TRBD1. CDR1 and CDR2 (germline): LGHNA, YSLEER. This CDR3 spans 16 amino acids. V dropped 3 bases and J dropped 8; count of bases not matched to a gene: 12. The CDR3 here is CASSHGSTGMGEKLFF. Here the CDR3 DNA reads TGCGCCAGCAGCCATGGATCGACAGGGATGGGGGAAAAACTGTTTTTT.

V and J are TRBV6-5 and TRBJ1-2; D is perhaps TRBD1 (5 bases). V was shortened by 4 bases and J by 2 bases, with 11 bases between the two germline ends. CDR1 and CDR2 from the germline V gene are MNHEY and SVGAGI. The CDR3 has 14 amino acids. This CDR3 is CASSSGRGNYGYTF. DNA of the CDR3: TGTGCCAGCAGTTCTGGCCGGGGGAACTATGGCTACACCTTC.

This chain uses TRBV7-8 with TRBJ2-2, with unresolved D. Trimming left V 4 bases short and J 2 bases short, with 2 bases between. Germline V CDR1 and CDR2: SGHVS, FQNEAQ. The CDR3 is 12 residues long. For the CDR3, the DNA is TGTGCCAGCAGCTCAAACACCGGGGAGCTGTTTTTT. Amino acid sequence: CASSSNTGELFF.

This clone was counted only a few times. The CDR3 bases are TGTGCCAGCACCCAGACAGGGTACTACGAGCAGTACTTC. It encodes CASTQTGYYEQYF. V and J are TRBV6-6 and TRBJ2-7; 7 bases fit TRBD1. From germline, CDR1 is MNHNY and CDR2 SVGAGI (reference sequence). The CDR3 runs to 13 residues. J lost 3 bases, V lost 7 bases, and 6 bases had no gene match.

The chain joins TRBV28 to TRBJ1-2, with 10 bases aligning to TRBD1. Germline CDR1 is MDHEN and CDR2 is SYDVKM. This CDR3 is built from 14 residues. With V trimmed by 2 bases and J by 7 bases, 4 bases remained unmatched. CDR3 protein: CASSLRQGAGGYTF. Here the CDR3 DNA reads TGTGCCAGCAGTTTACGACAGGGGGCTGGTGGCTACACCTTC.

Only one count was recorded for this clone. This chain connects TRBV7-2 to TRBJ1-6; tentative D call: TRBD1 (6 bases). Germline V CDR1 and CDR2: SGHTA, FQGNSA. V was trimmed by 5 bases and J by 5 bases, leaving 10 bases between them. CDR3 length equals 14 residues. In DNA form, the CDR3 reads TGTGCCAGCAGCATACAGGGAAATAATTCACCCCTCCACTTT. Amino acids: CASSIQGNNSPLHF.